Listed here are 8 T cell receptor beta chains from one sample, sequenced in a study of shared clonotypes between healthy human individuals (dated by TCRdb to 2019 to 2021). Library preparation was by the immunoSEQ multiplex PCR assay. In TCRdb, the immuneACCESS table is reduced to in-frame sequences with V and J assigned. These tables do not hold every clone; where another copy was compared, an unresolved V gene accounts for under half, and the others remain unexplained. The sample contains approximately 2.1 million clones, approximately 95% of them found a single time. About 0.37% of the sample lies in the top ten. Specimen: naive CD4+ T cells from PBMCs. This sample's cell subset or site label indicates: CD45RA+ positively selected. The receptors come from a man younger than 30 in good health. Some clones in this sample may be carry-over from other donors' samples.

The rearrangement joins TRBV29-1 to TRBJ1-2; D gene ambiguous. The length of the CDR3 is 12 residues. Germline V CDR1 and CDR2: SQVTM, ANQGSEA. V was pared by 4 bases and J by 4 bases, with 10 bases between. As DNA, the CDR3 is TGCAGCGTTGGGGGTCGCCTCTATGGCTACACCTTC. Its translation is CSVGGRLYGYTF.

The rearrangement joins TRBV9 to TRBJ2-3, with 14 bases lining up with TRBD2. The germline V gene encodes CDR1 SGDLS and CDR2 YYNGEE. The CDR3 has 17 residues. Trimming at V came to 4 bases and at J to 4 bases, leaving 8 bases not matched to a gene. The DNA of the CDR3 is TGTGCCAGCAGCACGGGGACTAGCGGGAGTGTGGCAGATACGCAGTATTTT. Encoded protein: CASSTGTSGSVADTQYF. Combining the CDR3 with reference TRBV9 and TRBJ2-3 gives the whole variable domain DSGVTQTPKHLITATGQRVTLRCSPRSGDLSVYWYQQSLDQGLQFLIQYYNGEERAKGNILERFSAQQFPDLHSELNLSSLELGDSALYFCASSTGTSGSVADTQYFGPGTRLTVL.

The chain has TRBV4-2 and TRBJ2-7; D may be TRBD1 or TRBD2 (5 bases each). Trimming took off 3 bases at V and 1 base at J, with 22 bases between the two ends. The CDR3 runs to 18 residues. Per the germline V gene, CDR1 is LGHNA and CDR2 is YNFKEQ. CDR3 sequence reads: CASSHPPYAGTPSYEQYF. For the CDR3, the DNA is TGTGCCAGCAGCCATCCTCCCTACGCCGGGACCCCTTCCTACGAGCAGTACTTC.

The CDR3 nucleotides are TGTGCCAGCAGCCCTGGACACAAGAGCTCCTACAATGAGCAGTTCTTC. This codes for CASSPGHKSSYNEQFF. The chain is built from TRBV5-6 and TRBJ2-1; D perhaps matches TRBD1 (5 bases). Per the germline V gene, CDR1 is SGHDT and CDR2 is YYEEEE. V lost 4 bases and J lost 0, with 14 bases in between. The CDR3 length is 16 residues.

The V gene is TRBV20-1, the J gene TRBJ1-3; no definite D call. V lost 1 base to trimming and J lost 8 bases, with 3 bases between them. The germline gives CDR1 DFQATT, CDR2 SNEGSKA (reference sequence). The CDR3 sequence is 10 residues long. The CDR3 nucleotides are TGCAGTGCTAGAGGAGACACCATATATTTT. Translation gives CSARGDTIYF.

The J gene is TRBJ1-2, the V gene TRBV6-5; D perhaps matches TRBD1 (5 bases). CDR1 is MNHEY, CDR2 SVGAGI, per germline. V lost 9 bases and J lost 0, with 14 bases in between. The CDR3 extends over 14 amino acids. The CDR3 loop reads CASWGPYANYGYTF. The CDR3 region has the DNA TGTGCCAGTTGGGGACCGTACGCTAACTATGGCTACACCTTC.

CDR3 region: CASSDGWTGEGDGYTF. The DNA of the CDR3 is TGTGCCAGCAGCGATGGTTGGACAGGGGAGGGTGATGGCTACACCTTC. The chain is built from TRBV5-4 and TRBJ1-2, with 9 positions matching TRBD1. Trimming removed 4 bases from V and 6 bases from J; junction bases left unmatched: 13. The CDR3 totals 16 residues. Germline V gene sequence: CDR1 SGHNT, CDR2 YYREEE (reference sequence).

The chain has TRBV4-2 and TRBJ1-1, with TRBD1 matching over 7 bases. This CDR3 comprises 16 residues. The J segment lost 1 base and the V segment lost 4 bases, leaving 9 bases of the junction unmatched. Germline V gives CDR1 LGHNA, CDR2 YNFKEQ. The CDR3 protein is CASSPRTGRGNTEAFF. CDR3 nucleotide sequence: TGTGCCAGCAGCCCCCGGACAGGCCGAGGGAACACTGAAGCTTTCTTT.